The 27 T cell receptor beta chains in this list originate from one sample, sequenced in a study of CD8+ T cells in alopecia areata. Following extraction, RNA underwent reverse transcription to cDNA, which served as the sequencing template. Profiled with immunoSEQ multiplex PCR; TCRdb holds only in-frame clones, not every one. The repertoire includes about 130,000 clones, about 57% of them detected once, and 4.5% sits in the top ten. The specimen was CD4+ T cells sorted from blood, collected at week 0. The receptor source for this set is a human donor with alopecia areata.

The chain links TRBV5-1 to TRBJ1-1; no reliable D call. In germline, CDR1 is SGHRS, CDR2 YFSETQ. The CDR3 loop spans 13 amino acids. Deletions cut 6 bases from V and 1 base from J, with 10 bases between. The CDR3 sequence is CASIGPANTEAFF. The CDR3 coding sequence is TGCGCCAGCATTGGGCCCGCGAACACTGAAGCTTTCTTT.

This chain joins TRBV28 and TRBJ2-5; no reliable D call. In germline, CDR1 is MDHEN, CDR2 SYDVKM. The CDR3 contains 14 residues. Trimming cost V 2 bases and J 1 base, with 8 bases left between them. CDR3 bases: TGTGCCAGCAGTTTAGCATCGGTCCAAGAGACCCAGTACTTC. Translation: CASSLASVQETQYF.

Concerning this clone: The sample holds other DNA sequences that translate to the same CDR3. The genes are TRBV5-4 and TRBJ2-5; no firm D call. CDR1 and CDR2 (germline): SGHNT, YYREEE (reference sequence). Trimming pared 0 bases from V and 3 bases from J, leaving 0 bases between. The CDR3 length is 11 residues. CDR3 DNA: TGTGCCAGCAGCTTGGAAGAGACCCAGTACTTC. This codes for CASSLEETQYF. Full variable domain (missing parts from reference TRBV5-4 and TRBJ2-5): ETGVTQSPTHLIKTRGQQVTLRCSSQSGHNTVSWYQQALGQGPQFIFQYYREEENGRGNFPPRFSGLQFPNYSSELNVNALELDDSALYLCASSLEETQYFGPGTRLLVL.

The chain uses TRBV18 and TRBJ2-1, with 11 nucleotides matching TRBD2. The trim removed 2 bases at V and 6 bases at J, leaving 6 bases unmatched. This CDR3 contains 16 residues. The germline CDR1 and CDR2 sequences are KGHSH and LQKENI. The CDR3 is CASSPATGTSGNEQFF. In DNA form, the CDR3 reads TGTGCCAGCTCACCAGCCACCGGGACTAGCGGCAATGAGCAGTTCTTC. The full variable domain, rest sourced from reference TRBV18 and TRBJ2-1, is NAGVMQNPRHLVRRRGQEARLRCSPMKGHSHVYWYRQLPEEGLKFMVYLQKENIIDESGMPKERFSAEFPKEGPSILRIQQVVRGDSAAYFCASSPATGTSGNEQFFGPGTRLTVL.

This clone was seen a single time. The V call is TRBV4-2, the J call TRBJ2-2; no clear D. The CDR3 is 13 residues long. The germline gives CDR1 LGHNA, CDR2 YNFKEQ. Trimming left V 0 bases short and J 14 bases short, with 13 bases between. CDR3 in DNA: TGTGCCAGCAGCCAAGATCCTCCAGCCCCACTGTTTTTT. Its translation is CASSQDPPAPLFF.

The chain is built from TRBV6-5 and TRBJ1-5; a possible D gene is TRBD1 (5 bases). Trimming pared 0 bases from V and 6 bases from J, leaving 12 bases between. This CDR3 comprises 15 residues. Germline CDR1 is MNHEY and CDR2 is SVGAGI. The CDR3 loop is CASSYSRQGGQPQHF. CDR3 sequence (DNA): TGTGCCAGCAGTTACTCGAGGCAGGGAGGTCAGCCCCAGCATTTT.

The chain joins TRBV7-2 to TRBJ2-5, with D tentatively TRBD1 (7 bases). Germline V gene data show CDR1 as SGHTA and CDR2 as FQGNSA. This CDR3 comprises 16 residues. With 0 bases removed from V and 7 bases from J, the gap between germline ends came to 18 bases. The DNA for the CDR3 is TGTGCCAGCAGCTTAGCGGAGGGACAGCTCTCAGGGACCCAGTACTTC. This codes for CASSLAEGQLSGTQYF.

V usage is TRBV7-3 and J usage is TRBJ2-5; D gene ambiguous. Trimming took 3 bases from V and 2 from J, leaving 7 bases between them. Germline-derived CDR1 and CDR2 are SGHTA and FQGTGA. This CDR3 contains 13 residues. The CDR3, as DNA: TGTGCCAGCAGCTTTTCTTCTCAAGAGACCCAGTACTTC. Translating it yields CASSFSSQETQYF.

This chain uses TRBV4-2 with TRBJ1-2; 9 nucleotides line up with TRBD1. After removal of 0 bases from V and 3 bases from J, the junction contained 5 bases not matched to a gene. The CDR3 covers 16 residues. CDR1 and CDR2 (germline): LGHNA, YNFKEQ. The CDR3 nucleotides read TGTGCCAGCAGCCAAGATCTCAGGACAGGGGACTATGGCTACACCTTC. Translating gives CASSQDLRTGDYGYTF.

This clone was picked up a small number of times. The rearrangement links TRBV7-2 to TRBJ1-2; D unresolved. V was cut by 7 bases and J by 6 bases, with 9 bases left in between. Germline CDR1 is SGHTA and CDR2 is FQGNSA. The CDR3 sequence is 11 residues long. The CDR3 sequence is CASTSYHGYTF. The CDR3 region has the DNA TGTGCCAGCACCTCTTATCATGGCTACACCTTC.

V and J are TRBV4-2 and TRBJ1-6; D unclear. In germline, CDR1 is LGHNA, CDR2 YNFKEQ. Trimming removed 1 base at V and 10 bases at J, with 5 bases between. This CDR3 region has 12 residues. The CDR3 DNA reads TGTGCCAGCAGCCAAGTCGCCTCACCCCTCCACTTT. Protein product: CASSQVASPLHF.

The rearrangement joins TRBV7-7 to TRBJ2-2; a possible D gene is TRBD2 (5 bases). The germline CDR1 and CDR2 sequences are SSHAT and FNYEAQ (reference sequence). This CDR3 is 14 amino acids long. With 3 bases removed from V and 7 bases from J, the gap between germline ends came to 12 bases. The CDR3 sequence is CASSLDGVNGELFF. DNA for the CDR3: TGTGCCAGCAGCTTGGACGGGGTGAACGGGGAGCTGTTTTTT.

This clone was found a few times. J is TRBJ1-2 and V is TRBV10-3; 8 nucleotides agree with TRBD1. The CDR3 is 14 residues long. Looked up from germline, CDR1 is ENHRY and CDR2 is SYGVKD. The V and J ends lost 10 bases and 2 bases, in that order; junction bases with no gene match: 9. CDR3 region: CATWTGQANYGYTF. In DNA form, the CDR3 reads TGTGCCACATGGACAGGGCAGGCGAACTATGGCTACACCTTC.

The rearrangement links TRBV5-1 to TRBJ1-1, with a weak D call TRBD1 (5 bases). V dropped 3 bases and J dropped 4 bases, with 13 bases sitting between them. The CDR3 spans 14 residues. Germline CDR1 and CDR2: SGHRS and YFSETQ. Written as DNA, the CDR3 is TGCGCCAGCAGCTGGGGAACGCAGGGCACTGAAGCTTTCTTT. Translated: CASSWGTQGTEAFF.

A few counts support this clone. This chain links TRBV7-9 with TRBJ1-1; D unclear. Trimming removed 6 bases at V and 0 bases at J, with 8 bases between. This CDR3 is 13 amino acids long. Germline assignment: CDR1 SEHNR and CDR2 FQNEAQ (reference sequence). The CDR3 region has the DNA TGTGCCAGCAGACCCACGGTGAACACTGAAGCTTTCTTT. It yields the protein CASRPTVNTEAFF.

CDR3 in amino acids: CASSQDNPGEDEQFF. CDR3 sequence (DNA): TGTGCCAGCAGCCAAGATAACCCAGGGGAGGATGAGCAGTTCTTC. The V and J genes are TRBV4-2 and TRBJ2-1; D may be TRBD1 or TRBD2 (6 bases each). The CDR3 totals 15 residues. Trimming took off 0 bases at V and 8 bases at J, with 14 bases between the two ends. In germline, CDR1 is LGHNA, CDR2 YNFKEQ.

The chain employs TRBV11-2 and TRBJ1-1, with a possible D match to TRBD1 (5 bases). Trimming stripped 3 bases from V and 3 bases from J, with 11 bases between. The CDR3 has 14 residues. Looked up from germline, CDR1 is SGHAT and CDR2 is FQNNGV. The CDR3 DNA is TGTGCCAGCAGCTTTCGGGGGATTCACACTGAAGCTTTCTTT. Translated, it gives CASSFRGIHTEAFF.

V gene TRBV27 combines with J gene TRBJ2-3; 7 bases agree with TRBD2. The CDR3 has 14 amino acids. Trimming at V came to 7 bases and at J to 0 bases, leaving 4 bases not matched to a gene. CDR1 is MNHEY, CDR2 SMNVEV, per germline (reference sequence). The DNA for the CDR3 is TGTGCCAGCACTAGCGGCCCGAGCACAGATACGCAGTATTTT. Protein: CASTSGPSTDTQYF.

CDR3 amino acids: CASSTGLGDEQYF. DNA of the CDR3: TGTGCCAGCAGTACGGGACTCGGAGACGAGCAGTACTTC. This chain uses TRBV2 with TRBJ2-7; a possible D gene is TRBD2 (6 bases). From germline, CDR1 is SNHLY and CDR2 FYNNEI. Trimming pared 5 bases from V and 5 bases from J, leaving 13 bases between. There are 13 residues in the CDR3.

CDR3 in amino acids: CASSNGQGGEKLFF. CDR3 coding DNA: TGCGCCAGCAGCAACGGACAGGGGGGCGAAAAACTGTTTTTT. The V gene is TRBV5-1, the J gene TRBJ1-4; 10 bases are shared with TRBD1. The CDR3 is made up of 14 amino acids. Germline trimming cut 4 bases from V and 8 bases from J; bases unmatched to any gene: 5. Germline V gives CDR1 SGHRS, CDR2 YFSETQ.

The V call is TRBV7-8, the J call TRBJ1-5, with D perhaps matching TRBD1 (6 bases). Trimming removed 5 bases from V and 5 bases from J, with 10 bases in between. Germline CDR1 reads SGHVS; CDR2 reads FQNEAQ. The CDR3 covers 13 residues. DNA of the CDR3: TGTGCCAGCAGCACCCACAGGGATCAGCCCCAGCATTTT. It codes for CASSTHRDQPQHF.

The V gene is TRBV5-4, the J gene TRBJ1-2; D might be TRBD1 (5 bases). V was pared by 6 bases and J by 0 bases, with 12 bases between. Germline CDR1 is SGHNT and CDR2 is YYREEE (reference sequence). There are 14 residues in the CDR3. The CDR3 DNA reads TGTGCCAGCATAAACGACAGAACTAACTATGGCTACACCTTC. Amino acid sequence: CASINDRTNYGYTF.

In this sample, this clone turned up once. The CDR3 ends on some other residue instead of the conserved phenylalanine or tryptophan, so this is likely a read error. The DNA is omitted, as the CDR3 cannot be located on it reliably, and the CDR3 follows TCRdb's listing. V usage is TRBV7-2 and J usage is TRBJ1-2; the D call of TRBD1 is as the table states it, not checked on the DNA. The CDR3 adds up to 12 amino acids, both ends counted. Looked up from germline, CDR1 is SGHTA and CDR2 is FQGNSA. CDR3 protein: CASSLVPGAMSV.

This clone has only a few counts. The rearrangement links TRBV7-9 to TRBJ1-2; D perhaps matches TRBD1 (6 bases). The CDR3 covers 13 residues. V was cut by 3 bases and J by 7 bases, with 12 bases left in between. The V gene's germline CDR1 is SEHNR and CDR2 FQNEAQ (reference sequence). The DNA for the CDR3 is TGTGCCAGCAGCTTGGAGGGACAAACTGGCTACACCTTC. Translation gives CASSLEGQTGYTF.

The V and J genes are TRBV2 and TRBJ2-6, with D possibly matching TRBD1 (6 bases). V was trimmed by 6 bases and J by 2 bases, leaving 11 bases between them. This CDR3 region has 15 residues. Germline CDR1 SNHLY, CDR2 FYNNEI. As DNA, the CDR3 is TGTGCCAGCAGCAACCAGGGGACTGGGGCCAACGTCCTGACTTTC. This sequence encodes CASSNQGTGANVLTF.

This chain uses TRBV12-5 with TRBJ2-5, with TRBD1 matching 8 bases. The CDR3 spans 13 residues. The V segment lost 5 bases and the J segment 4 bases; nucleotides outside the gene matches: 3. Germline V gene lookup returns CDR1 LGHNT and CDR2 FRNRAP. CDR3 sequence: CASGPDRGETQYF. CDR3 sequence (DNA): TGTGCTAGTGGTCCTGACAGGGGAGAGACCCAGTACTTC.

The genes are TRBV30 and TRBJ1-2, with 9 bases aligning to TRBD1. Looked up from germline, CDR1 is GTSNPN and CDR2 is SVGIG (reference sequence). The CDR3 covers 15 residues. The junction had 9 bases not matched to a gene; V was cut back by 3 bases and J by 4 bases. CDR3 DNA: TGTGCCTGGAGAACCCGGGACAGGGTATCCTATGGCTACACCTTC. Translation gives CAWRTRDRVSYGYTF.